Sequencing of this T cell receptor beta chain was carried out in a study of regulatory T cells in long-lasting Graves disease. This CDR3 region has 16 residues. Trimming pared 1 base from V and 0 bases from J, leaving 10 bases between. Germline lookup yields CDR1 LGHDT and CDR2 YNNKEL (reference sequence). This clonotype was recorded many times. CDR3-region Arm-PCR and iRepertoire HTBI primers produced the TCR beta libraries. TCRdb re-called the multiplex PCR reads through MiXCR, storing one row per CDR3 protein. The table includes roughly 610,000 distinct CDR3 sequences, roughly 15% detected once. Time point of the sample: newly diagnosed GD, antithyroid drugs for less than 3 months. PBMCs were the source of the RNA used for TCR sequencing. This sample was shared with a second study, whose subject was T cells in Graves' hyperthyroidism and ophthalmopathy.

The sequencing here drew on peripheral blood mononuclear cells (PBMCs), taken at new diagnosis, from a patient treated with antithyroid drugs. The genes are TRBV3-1 and TRBJ1-3; D perhaps matches TRBD1 (6 bases). The receptor comes from a man between 18 and 35 years old with Graves disease. The CDR3 bases are TGTGCCAGCAGCCAAGCCACAGGGAGCTCTGGAAACACCATATATTTT. Encoded protein: CASSQATGSSGNTIYF.